This paragraph reports one T cell receptor beta chain. Trimming cost V 1 base and J 2 bases; bases outside gene matches: 4. The CDR3 is 15 amino acids. Germline CDR1 and CDR2: SGHTA and FQGNSA. TCRdb's table, derived via immunoSEQ multiplex PCR, lists solely in-frame clones and lacks some. The profile shows some 430,000 clones, roughly 91% of them singletons. This record comes from a study of blood T cell repertoires in COVID-19. On the study more broadly: Material from acute and convalescent COVID-19 was sourced from the United States, Italy and Spain.

The sample consisted of PBMCs or T cells enriched from blood (not recorded which). This TCR was recovered from a young man who had recovered from COVID-19. V is TRBV7-2 and J is TRBJ1-2; 7 bases are a match to TRBD1. The CDR3 loop is CASSLVQGDNYGYTF. The CDR3 bases are TGTGCCAGCAGCTTAGTCCAGGGGGACAACTATGGCTACACCTTC.